These 9 T cell receptor beta chains originate from one sample sequenced in a study of regulatory T cells in long-lasting Graves disease. In building TCR beta libraries, iRepertoire HTBI primers were used together with Arm-PCR of CDR3 regions. TCRdb analysed the multiplex PCR reads with MiXCR anew, one entry per CDR3 protein. Of some 410,000 distinct CDR3 sequences listed, around 17% are singletons. Indicated time point: newly diagnosed GD, antithyroid drugs for less than 3 months. The TCR library was prepared using RNA isolated from PBMCs. This sample was also put to use in a study of T cells in Graves' hyperthyroidism and ophthalmopathy.

This specimen was peripheral blood mononuclear cells (PBMCs), taken at new diagnosis, from a patient treated with antithyroid drugs. All receptors derive from a woman in her 30s with Graves disease.

This clonotype was picked up many times. The CDR3 DNA is TGCAGGGCCCCTAAGGCGGGAGCGACCTACAATGAGCAGTTCTTC. Translated: CRAPKAGATYNEQFF. The chain couples TRBV20-1 to TRBJ2-1, with 7 bases lining up with TRBD2. The length of the CDR3 is 15 residues. Germline V CDR1 and CDR2: DFQATT, SNEGSKA (reference sequence).

This clonotype was counted between two and nine times. The V gene is TRBV6-1, the J gene TRBJ2-7, with TRBD1 matching over 12 bases. The length of the CDR3 is 15 residues. Losses at the gene ends were 5 bases for V and 5 bases for J; bases not matched to a gene: 7. Germline values: CDR1 MNHNS, CDR2 SASEGT. CDR3 sequence reads: CASSPRDRGRDEQYF. CDR3 DNA sequence: TGTGCCAGCAGTCCCCGGGACAGGGGGCGCGACGAGCAGTACTTC.

This clonotype was recorded many times. The chain combines TRBV6-5 with TRBJ2-3; 8 positions agree with TRBD2. V gave up 0 bases and J gave up 6 bases; unmatched junction bases: 8. The V gene's germline CDR1 is MNHEY and CDR2 SVGAGI. This CDR3 contains 16 residues. The CDR3: CASSYSGREGEDTQYF. In nucleotides, the CDR3 is TGTGCCAGCAGTTACTCCGGACGGGAGGGGGAGGATACGCAGTATTTT.

This clonotype was observed at least ten times. The CDR3 DNA follows: TGCGCCAGCAGCCAAGCCCCCTACACCTATGAGCAGTTCTTC. Translated, it gives CASSQAPYTYEQFF. The gene calls are TRBV4-3 and TRBJ2-1; D unclear. V lost 1 base, J lost 8 bases, and 12 bases lay in between. The CDR3 length is 14 residues. Germline lookup yields CDR1 LGHNA and CDR2 YSLEER.

As to this clonotype: One base away lies a much larger clone, so this may be a sequencing read error. The chain employs TRBV12-3 or TRBV12-4 and TRBJ2-7, with D maybe TRBD2 (5 bases). The CDR3 is made up of 12 amino acids. The CDR3 region is CASSLRAYEKYF. CDR3 bases: TGTGCCAGCAGTTTGAGGGCCTACGAGAAGTACTTC.

Comments on this clonotype: Just one base apart from a much larger clone, this may be a read error. Given the absence of the conserved phenylalanine or tryptophan at the CDR3 end, a read error is likely. The genes are TRBV7-2 and TRBJ1-1, with 11 bases matching TRBD1. The CDR3 is 14 residues long. The germline gives CDR1 SGHTA, CDR2 FQGNSA. The CDR3 DNA reads TGTGCCAGCAGCTGGGACAGGGGGAACGCTGAAGCTTTCTCT. Translation gives CASSWDRGNAEAFS.

This clonotype was picked up many times. This sequence joins TRBV27 and TRBJ2-7; D is perhaps TRBD2 (6 bases). Germline V gene sequence: CDR1 MNHEY, CDR2 SMNVEV (reference sequence). V was cut by 2 bases and J by 4 bases, with 12 bases left in between. The CDR3 is made up of 14 amino acids. The CDR3 DNA reads as TGTGCCAGCAGTTTAAACTGGAGGGATTACGAGCAGTACTTC. Translation gives CASSLNWRDYEQYF.

This clonotype occurred many times. The genes are TRBV6-1 and TRBJ2-7; D unclear. The CDR3 totals 14 residues. Germline V lookup: CDR1 MNHNS, CDR2 SASEGT. V was cut by 8 bases and J by 0 bases, with 14 bases left in between. CDR3 in amino acids: CASLGLVGSYEQYF. CDR3 nucleotide sequence: TGTGCCAGCCTAGGGCTAGTCGGCTCCTACGAGCAGTACTTC.

This clonotype was recorded at least ten times. The genes are TRBV5-1 and TRBJ2-2; D remains ambiguous. V dropped 6 bases and J dropped 0 bases, with 12 bases sitting between them. This CDR3 region has 15 residues. Germline lookup yields CDR1 SGHRS and CDR2 YFSETQ. The CDR3, as DNA: TGCGCCAGCAAGTTGTACAACGCGAACACCGGGGAGCTGTTTTTT. Protein sequence: CASKLYNANTGELFF.